What follows are 6 T cell receptor beta chains derived from one specimen sequenced in a study of blood T cells in healthy people across ages. PCR was performed a second time for roughly 7 to 12 cycles using a sample-barcoded 5' primer and a J-beta primer mix. One entry per CDR3 protein, called by TCRdb with MiXCR from the 5' RACE reads. The table has 910,000 or so distinct CDR3 sequences, about 53% seen once. Source material: blood. The receptors shown here come from a woman aged 55-69 years in good health.

This clonotype has a handful of counts. J is TRBJ2-4 and V is TRBV20-1, with D hard to call. This CDR3 has 12 amino acids. V was pared by 6 bases and J by 8 bases, with 14 bases between. Germline values: CDR1 DFQATT, CDR2 SNEGSKA (reference sequence). DNA for the CDR3: TGCAGTGCCACTACGCAAGGCGACATTCAGTACTTC. As protein: CSATTQGDIQYF.

This chain connects TRBV5-1 to TRBJ2-3, with a possible D match to TRBD1 (6 bases). The CDR3 has 16 residues. The germline V and J ends were trimmed by 5 bases and 3 bases, with 19 bases remaining between them. Germline CDR1 reads SGHRS; CDR2 reads YFSETQ. Written as DNA, the CDR3 is TGCGCCAGCAGAAGAGGACGGACAGCGATGACAGATACGCAGTATTTT. Its protein is CASRRGRTAMTDTQYF.

This clonotype has only a few counts. The chain links TRBV5-1 to TRBJ2-4, with 8 bases identical to TRBD2. This CDR3 is 17 amino acids long. Trimming took 1 base from V and 7 from J; bases not matched to a gene: 13. The germline V gene encodes CDR1 SGHRS and CDR2 YFSETQ. CDR3 bases: TGCGCCAGCAGCTTGCAAAGGGGACTAGGTCAGCCTAACATTCAGTACTTC. Translating it yields CASSLQRGLGQPNIQYF.

Only a few counts were recorded for this clonotype. V gene TRBV28 combines with J gene TRBJ2-3, with no clear D. CDR3 length: 14 amino acids. V gave up 3 bases and J gave up 6 bases, with 13 bases separating them. The V gene's germline CDR1 is MDHEN and CDR2 SYDVKM. CDR3 residues: CASSFGNLADTQYF. The DNA for the CDR3 is TGTGCCAGCAGTTTCGGAAATCTTGCGGATACGCAGTATTTT. Filled out from reference TRBV28 and TRBJ2-3, the complete variable domain reads DVKVTQSSRYLVKRTGEKVFLECVQDMDHENMFWYRQDPGLGLRLIYFSYDVKMKEKGDIPEGYSVSREKKERFSLILESASTNQTSMYLCASSFGNLADTQYFGPGTRLTVL.

This clonotype was observed a handful of times. This sequence joins TRBV6-5 and TRBJ2-3; D gene uncertain. Looked up from germline, CDR1 is MNHEY and CDR2 is SVGAGI. This CDR3 spans 11 amino acids. This CDR3 is CATLFADTQYF. The CDR3 DNA reads as TGTGCTACCCTCTTCGCGGATACGCAGTATTTT.

This clonotype has a handful of counts. This chain uses TRBV6-6 with TRBJ2-3, with a weak D call TRBD1 (5 bases). V was clipped by 0 bases and J by 1 base, with 14 bases between them. The germline gives CDR1 MNHNY, CDR2 SVGAGI (reference sequence). This CDR3 region has 17 residues. Here the CDR3 DNA reads TGTGCCAGCAGTTACTCGCAGGGTCGTTTGGGCACAGATACGCAGTATTTT. This gives the protein CASSYSQGRLGTDTQYF.